One sample yielded the 11 T cell receptor beta chains listed below, sequenced in a study of regulatory T cells in long-lasting Graves disease. For TCR beta, libraries came from iRepertoire HTBI primers and Arm-PCR of CDR3 regions. A single record per CDR3 protein comes from TCRdb applying MiXCR to the multiplex PCR reads. The data contain roughly 420,000 distinct CDR3 sequences, around 15% of them singletons. Time point described: newly diagnosed GD, antithyroid drugs for less than 3 months. Generation of the TCR library employed RNA extracted from PBMCs. In addition, the sample was reused for a study of T cells in Graves' hyperthyroidism and ophthalmopathy.

The specimen was peripheral blood mononuclear cells (PBMCs), collected at new diagnosis, from a patient treated with antithyroid drugs. The receptor source for this set is a woman aged 45-60 years with Graves disease.

This clonotype has only a few counts. The CDR3 region is CSVGGTQRGYTDTQYF. As DNA, the CDR3 is TGCAGCGTTGGGGGGACCCAGCGGGGGTACACAGATACGCAGTATTTT. V gene TRBV29-1 combines with J gene TRBJ2-3, with 8 nucleotides matching TRBD2. The CDR3 runs 16 residues. J lost 2 bases, V lost 4 bases, and 11 bases had no gene match. CDR1 is SQVTM and CDR2 is ANQGSEA in the germline V gene.

This clonotype was seen many times. The rearrangement uses TRBV18 and TRBJ2-3, with 8 bases that match TRBD1. Germline CDR1 reads KGHSH; CDR2 reads LQKENI. CDR3 length: 16 amino acids. With 0 bases clipped from V and 5 bases from J, the junction kept 7 bases outside the gene matches. The CDR3 sequence is CASSPPGTGGGDTQYF. The CDR3 DNA sequence: TGTGCCAGCTCACCACCCGGGACAGGTGGGGGAGATACGCAGTATTTT.

This clonotype showed up just a few times. The chain uses TRBV12-3 or TRBV12-4 and TRBJ2-1; D possibly corresponds to TRBD1 (5 bases). V was trimmed by 3 bases and J by 9 bases, leaving 9 bases between them. This CDR3 spans 12 amino acids. This CDR3 reads CASSFQGIEQFF. The DNA for the CDR3 is TGTGCCAGCAGTTTCCAGGGTATTGAGCAGTTCTTC.

V is TRBV29-1 and J is TRBJ1-3; D ambiguous. V was pared by 7 bases and J by 4 bases, with 8 bases between. The germline gives CDR1 SQVTM, CDR2 ANQGSEA. The CDR3 is 11 amino acids. The CDR3 sequence: CSAEEGNTIYF. DNA of the CDR3: TGCAGCGCCGAGGAGGGAAACACCATATATTTT.

Comment on this clonotype: With only one base between it and a far larger clone, this is likely a read error. This chain links TRBV20-1 with TRBJ2-4; 9 bases align to TRBD2. Per the germline V gene, CDR1 is DFQATT and CDR2 is SNEGSKA (reference sequence). The CDR3 loop spans 14 amino acids. V shed 6 bases, J shed 13 bases, and the junction held 16 bases outside the gene matches. CDR3 coding DNA: TGCAGTGCCGTAGGGGGACTAGCACAAGAGGCCCAGTACTTC. It specifies CSAVGGLAQEAQYF.

In regard to this clonotype: A far larger clone lies a single base away; this is likely a read error. This sequence joins TRBV7-9 and TRBJ2-3; D perhaps matches TRBD1 (6 bases). The CDR3 consists of 15 residues. From germline, CDR1 is SEHNR and CDR2 FQNEAQ (reference sequence). CDR3 sequence (DNA): TGTGCCAGCAGCTTAGTTTCCAGGGGCGGAGATACGCGGTATTTT. Its protein is CASSLVSRGGDTRYF.

This clonotype was seen a handful of times. The rearrangement joins TRBV9 to TRBJ1-3; a possible D gene is TRBD1 (5 bases). Trimming removed 0 bases from V and 0 bases from J, with 10 bases in between. Germline CDR1 SGDLS, CDR2 YYNGEE. The CDR3 is made up of 16 amino acids. CDR3 nucleotides: TGTGCCAGCAGCGTAGCTACGGGGCCCTCTGGAAACACCATATATTTT. It is translated as CASSVATGPSGNTIYF.

There are a few counts of this clonotype. The genes are TRBV6-2 or TRBV6-3 and TRBJ2-7, with 7 bases identical to TRBD1. The CDR3 is 15 amino acids. CDR1 MNHEY and CDR2 SVGEGT come from the germline V gene. Unmatched junction bases numbered 11, after V lost 7 bases and J lost 2 bases. CDR3 residues: CASTVSFQGAYEQYF. The CDR3 bases are TGTGCCAGCACTGTTTCCTTCCAGGGGGCCTACGAGCAGTACTTC.

About this clonotype: This sequence may be a read error, since a much larger clone differs from it by one base. The chain recombines TRBV12-3 or TRBV12-4 with TRBJ2-3; TRBD2 matches 9 bases. V trimming: 3 bases; J trimming: 6 bases; junction bases outside the gene matches: 10. This CDR3 is built from 16 residues. The CDR3 loop is CASSLQPAGGSDTQYF. Written as DNA, the CDR3 is TGTGCCAGCAGTTTGCAACCAGCGGGAGGCTCGGATACGCAGTATTTT.

This clonotype came up many times. The rearrangement uses TRBV10-1 and TRBJ2-7; 12 positions agree with TRBD2. V lost 4 bases, J lost 5 bases, and 6 bases stayed unmatched. The CDR3 consists of 15 residues. Germline V gene lookup returns CDR1 WNHNN and CDR2 SYGVQD (reference sequence). CDR3: CASSGRLAGEDEQYF. CDR3 coding DNA: TGCGCCAGCAGTGGGAGACTAGCGGGAGAAGACGAGCAGTACTTC.

This clonotype was counted at least ten times. V gene TRBV5-1 combines with J gene TRBJ2-3; D is undetermined. With 0 bases removed from V and 0 bases from J, the gap between germline ends came to 11 bases. The CDR3 totals 16 residues. Germline values: CDR1 SGHRS, CDR2 YFSETQ. The CDR3 loop is CASSLGTASSTDTQYF. The CDR3 DNA reads TGCGCCAGCAGCTTGGGGACGGCTTCTAGCACAGATACGCAGTATTTT.